Listed below are T cell receptor beta chains from one sample, sequenced in a study of T cell responses to AZD1222 COVID-19 vaccine. Sequenced by immunoSEQ multiplex PCR; TCRdb stores in-frame clones only, minus some. The sample carries around 190,000 clones, around 92% recorded once. The sequencing used peripheral blood, collected on day 0 of AZD1222 vaccination. These receptors all come from an adult in good health. Each CDR3 is given with its conserved first and last residue. The order of the fields is J gene, D gene, clone size, CDR3 length, V gene, CDR3 DNA, CDR3 protein. A D gene is named only where the DNA matches it firmly. Some rows have no size entry. The others give once, few or many, or a class for an expanded clone.

j_call: TRBJ1-1
d_call: TRBD1
clone_size: .
cdr3_length: 14
v_call: TRBV7-3
cdr3_nt: TGTGCCAGCAGCTCGGGACAGGCGAACACTGAAGCTTTCTTT
cdr3_aa: CASSSGQANTEAFF

j_call: TRBJ1-5
d_call: .
clone_size: .
cdr3_length: 15
v_call: TRBV6-5
cdr3_nt: TGTGCCAGCAGTTGGGGGATGCCGGGCAATCAGCCCCAGCATTTT
cdr3_aa: CASSWGMPGNQPQHF

j_call: TRBJ1-6
d_call: .
clone_size: .
cdr3_length: 15
v_call: TRBV19
cdr3_nt: TGTGCCAGTAGGACAGAGAGCTCCTATAATTCACCCCTCCACTTT
cdr3_aa: CASRTESSYNSPLHF

j_call: TRBJ1-5
d_call: .
clone_size: once
cdr3_length: 13
v_call: TRBV6-6
cdr3_nt: TGTGCCAGCAGTTTCCAGGGATATCAGCCCCAGCATTTT
cdr3_aa: CASSFQGYQPQHF

j_call: TRBJ2-7
d_call: .
clone_size: .
cdr3_length: 14
v_call: TRBV6-5
cdr3_nt: TGTGCCAGCACCTCGACTACAAGCTCCTACGAGCAGTACTTC
cdr3_aa: CASTSTTSSYEQYF

j_call: TRBJ1-4
d_call: .
clone_size: .
cdr3_length: 14
v_call: TRBV10-1
cdr3_nt: TGCGCCAGCAGTGAGAACAGGGATAGTGAAAAACTGTTTTTT
cdr3_aa: CASSENRDSEKLFF

j_call: TRBJ1-4
d_call: TRBD1
clone_size: .
cdr3_length: 16
v_call: TRBV6-2/TRBV6-3
cdr3_nt: TGTGCCAGCAGTGGAGCGCCAGGGGGGAAGAGTGAAAAACTGTTTTTT
cdr3_aa: CASSGAPGGKSEKLFF

j_call: TRBJ1-5
d_call: .
clone_size: .
cdr3_length: 16
v_call: TRBV5-5
cdr3_nt: TGTGCCAGCAGCCCGGAGGTTGGGTCTTCAAATCAGCCCCAGCATTTT
cdr3_aa: CASSPEVGSSNQPQHF

j_call: TRBJ2-1
d_call: .
clone_size: .
cdr3_length: 17
v_call: TRBV9
cdr3_nt: TGTGCCAGCAGCGTAGTGTGGGACCGGCCGAACCGCAATGAGCAGTTCTTC
cdr3_aa: CASSVVWDRPNRNEQFF

j_call: TRBJ1-2
d_call: .
clone_size: .
cdr3_length: 16
v_call: TRBV18
cdr3_nt: TGTGCCAGCTCACCCTCGACGGGACAACGCTCTGGTGGCTACACCTTC
cdr3_aa: CASSPSTGQRSGGYTF

j_call: TRBJ1-2
d_call: .
clone_size: few
cdr3_length: 14
v_call: TRBV29-1
cdr3_nt: TGCAGCGTTGATGGGGTTACGGCTAACTATGGCTACACCTTC
cdr3_aa: CSVDGVTANYGYTF

j_call: TRBJ1-5
d_call: .
clone_size: once
cdr3_length: 14
v_call: TRBV21-1
cdr3_nt: TGTGCCAGCATCGCAGGTGGGAGCAATCAGCCCCAGCATTTT
cdr3_aa: CASIAGGSNQPQHF

j_call: TRBJ2-1
d_call: TRBD1
clone_size: .
cdr3_length: 14
v_call: TRBV10-1
cdr3_nt: TGCGCCAGCAGTCGAGGACAGGGTCCATCTTTGTTATTCTTC
cdr3_aa: CASSRGQGPSLLFF

j_call: TRBJ2-1
d_call: TRBD2
clone_size: .
cdr3_length: 15
v_call: TRBV19
cdr3_nt: TGTGCCAGTAGCCCCGGGGGCGGGGGGTACAATGAGCAGTTCTTC
cdr3_aa: CASSPGGGGYNEQFF

j_call: TRBJ1-1
d_call: TRBD1
clone_size: .
cdr3_length: 15
v_call: TRBV5-1
cdr3_nt: TGCGCCAGCAAACAGGGGGGATCCCTGAACACTGAAGCTTTCTTT
cdr3_aa: CASKQGGSLNTEAFF

j_call: TRBJ2-7
d_call: TRBD2
clone_size: .
cdr3_length: 12
v_call: TRBV6-2/TRBV6-3
cdr3_nt: TGTGCCAGCAGCCCTAGCGGGTACGAGCAGTACTTC
cdr3_aa: CASSPSGYEQYF

j_call: TRBJ2-5
d_call: TRBD1
clone_size: few
cdr3_length: 13
v_call: TRBV18
cdr3_nt: TGTGCCAGCTCACCGGGACAGCAAGAGACCCAGTACTTC
cdr3_aa: CASSPGQQETQYF

j_call: TRBJ2-1
d_call: .
clone_size: .
cdr3_length: 14
v_call: TRBV19
cdr3_nt: TGTGCCAGTGCCCCGACTAGTGCGTACAATGAGCAGTTCTTC
cdr3_aa: CASAPTSAYNEQFF

j_call: TRBJ2-1
d_call: TRBD1
clone_size: .
cdr3_length: 15
v_call: TRBV6-5
cdr3_nt: TGTGCCTCAAACCCGGGGACAGGAGGGAACAATGAGCAGTTCTTC
cdr3_aa: CASNPGTGGNNEQFF

j_call: TRBJ2-2
d_call: TRBD1
clone_size: .
cdr3_length: 16
v_call: TRBV7-9
cdr3_nt: TGTGCCAGCAGCTCCAACCGGGACAGGAACACCGGGGAGCTGTTTTTT
cdr3_aa: CASSSNRDRNTGELFF

j_call: TRBJ2-7
d_call: .
clone_size: .
cdr3_length: 11
v_call: TRBV2
cdr3_nt: TGTGCCGGCGGGCAGTTTTACGAGCAGTACTTC
cdr3_aa: CAGGQFYEQYF

j_call: TRBJ2-7
d_call: .
clone_size: .
cdr3_length: 13
v_call: TRBV12-3/TRBV12-4
cdr3_nt: TGTGCCAGCAGCGGTGGGACACCGACTGAGCAGTACTTC
cdr3_aa: CASSGGTPTEQYF

j_call: TRBJ2-1
d_call: .
clone_size: .
cdr3_length: 12
v_call: TRBV9
cdr3_nt: TGTGCCAGCAGCCCATCCTACAATGAGCAGTTCTTC
cdr3_aa: CASSPSYNEQFF

j_call: TRBJ1-4
d_call: TRBD1
clone_size: .
cdr3_length: 15
v_call: TRBV5-8
cdr3_nt: TGTGCCAGCAGCTTACAGGGACAGGCAGTTGAAAAACTGTTTTTT
cdr3_aa: CASSLQGQAVEKLFF

j_call: TRBJ2-2
d_call: TRBD1
clone_size: .
cdr3_length: 18
v_call: TRBV15
cdr3_nt: TGTGCCACCAGCAGGGGTACCCCGGGACAGGGGAACACCGGGGAGCTGTTTTTT
cdr3_aa: CATSRGTPGQGNTGELFF

j_call: TRBJ2-1
d_call: TRBD1
clone_size: .
cdr3_length: 16
v_call: TRBV2
cdr3_nt: TGTGCCAGCAGTCTAACCGGGACAGCGATGGAGAGTGAGCAGTTCTTC
cdr3_aa: CASSLTGTAMESEQFF

j_call: TRBJ2-1
d_call: .
clone_size: .
cdr3_length: 16
v_call: TRBV24-1
cdr3_nt: TGTGCCACCAGTGATCCTGACGAAACCAGGAAGAATGAGCAGTTCTTC
cdr3_aa: CATSDPDETRKNEQFF

j_call: TRBJ2-1
d_call: .
clone_size: .
cdr3_length: 15
v_call: TRBV2
cdr3_nt: TGTGCCAGCAGGGGGGGACTTTCACGAGACAATGAGCAGTTCTTC
cdr3_aa: CASRGGLSRDNEQFF

j_call: TRBJ1-4
d_call: .
clone_size: .
cdr3_length: 16
v_call: TRBV5-1
cdr3_nt: TGCGCCAGCAGCTCGTCTCCCGGCGGGTTGAATGAAAAACTGTTTTTT
cdr3_aa: CASSSSPGGLNEKLFF

j_call: TRBJ1-5
d_call: .
clone_size: .
cdr3_length: 15
v_call: TRBV6-5
cdr3_nt: TGTGCCAGCAGTTACGGGGGCGCCGGCAATCAGCCCCAGCATTTT
cdr3_aa: CASSYGGAGNQPQHF

j_call: TRBJ2-7
d_call: .
clone_size: .
cdr3_length: 15
v_call: TRBV18
cdr3_nt: TGTGCCAGCTCACTCCAGGTGGGGGGTACCTACGAGCAGTACTTC
cdr3_aa: CASSLQVGGTYEQYF

j_call: TRBJ1-5
d_call: .
clone_size: .
cdr3_length: 15
v_call: TRBV7-6
cdr3_nt: TGTGCCAGCAGCTCCGGCGCCTATAGCAATCAGCCCCAGCATTTT
cdr3_aa: CASSSGAYSNQPQHF

j_call: TRBJ1-1
d_call: .
clone_size: .
cdr3_length: 15
v_call: TRBV27
cdr3_nt: TGTGCCAGCAGTTTATCGGGGCTTGGGTGGACTGAAGCTTTCTTT
cdr3_aa: CASSLSGLGWTEAFF

j_call: TRBJ1-1
d_call: .
clone_size: few
cdr3_length: 14
v_call: TRBV19
cdr3_nt: TGTGCCAGTAGGTTTGGGCAGACGAACACTGAAGCTTTCTTT
cdr3_aa: CASRFGQTNTEAFF

j_call: TRBJ1-2
d_call: TRBD1
clone_size: .
cdr3_length: 17
v_call: TRBV27
cdr3_nt: TGTGCCAGCCGGGGGGGGACAGGCCTCCCCGGGGCCTATGGCTACACCTTC
cdr3_aa: CASRGGTGLPGAYGYTF

j_call: TRBJ1-1
d_call: TRBD1
clone_size: .
cdr3_length: 14
v_call: TRBV6-5
cdr3_nt: TGTGCCAGCAGCCCGGGACAGGGGGCCACTGAAGCTTTCTTT
cdr3_aa: CASSPGQGATEAFF

j_call: TRBJ1-1
d_call: TRBD1
clone_size: .
cdr3_length: 16
v_call: TRBV7-2
cdr3_nt: TGTGCCAGCAGCCCCCCGGGGCAGGGGGTGAACACTGAAGCTTTCTTT
cdr3_aa: CASSPPGQGVNTEAFF

j_call: TRBJ1-4
d_call: .
clone_size: .
cdr3_length: 14
v_call: TRBV4-1
cdr3_nt: TGCGCCAGCAGCGCCCGCCTCAGTAATGAAAAACTGTTTTTT
cdr3_aa: CASSARLSNEKLFF

j_call: TRBJ1-1
d_call: TRBD1
clone_size: .
cdr3_length: 14
v_call: TRBV5-1
cdr3_nt: TGCGCCAGCAGCTTAACAGGGGGAAGGGAAAAAGCTTTCTTT
cdr3_aa: CASSLTGGREKAFF

j_call: TRBJ1-1
d_call: .
clone_size: .
cdr3_length: 14
v_call: TRBV10-3
cdr3_nt: TGTGCCATCAGTGTGGGCAGAGAGAACACTGAAGCTTTCTTT
cdr3_aa: CAISVGRENTEAFF

j_call: TRBJ2-6
d_call: .
clone_size: .
cdr3_length: 18
v_call: TRBV14
cdr3_nt: TGTGCCAGCAGCCAAGCAGGGGACATGCTCTCTGGGGCCAACGTCCTGACTTTC
cdr3_aa: CASSQAGDMLSGANVLTF

j_call: TRBJ2-1
d_call: TRBD2
clone_size: .
cdr3_length: 15
v_call: TRBV24-1
cdr3_nt: TGTGCCACCAGTGATGTAGCGGGGGGGCAACATGAGCAGTTCTTC
cdr3_aa: CATSDVAGGQHEQFF

j_call: TRBJ1-1
d_call: .
clone_size: .
cdr3_length: 14
v_call: TRBV15
cdr3_nt: TGTGCCACCAGCAGAGACAGAGCGAACACTGAAGCTTTCTTT
cdr3_aa: CATSRDRANTEAFF

j_call: TRBJ1-5
d_call: .
clone_size: .
cdr3_length: 12
v_call: TRBV7-9
cdr3_nt: TGTGCCAGCGACGGGGCGGGTCAGCCCCAGCATTTT
cdr3_aa: CASDGAGQPQHF

j_call: TRBJ2-3
d_call: .
clone_size: .
cdr3_length: 15
v_call: TRBV6-5
cdr3_nt: TGTGCCAGCAGTTACGGTCTTCGGCGCACAGATACGCAGTATTTT
cdr3_aa: CASSYGLRRTDTQYF